This TCR beta chain was sequenced for a study of CD8 T cells in Susac syndrome. The RNA input was roughly 0.5 to 1 ug, and it was reverse transcribed with random hexamers. MiXCR was run by TCRdb on the immunoSEQ multiplex PCR reads, yielding one entry per CDR3 protein. The sample consists of almost 450,000 distinct CDR3 sequences, approximately 85% of them appearing once. The CDR3 totals 12 residues. CDR1 and CDR2 from the germline V gene are MNHEY and SMNVEV (reference sequence). Trimming left V 7 bases short and J 7 bases short, with 11 bases between. The TCR was taken from a human donor with multiple sclerosis. The sample consisted of CD8+ T cells from PBMCs. The J gene is TRBJ2-1, the V gene TRBV27; TRBD1 might be the D (6 bases). CDR3 coding DNA: TGTGCCAGCATCGCCAGGGGTAATGAGCAGTTCTTC. Protein sequence: CASIARGNEQFF.